Included here is one T cell receptor (beta chain) sequence, with context. Categorization into cohorts depended on clinical history that participants reported. The data originate from a study of blood T cell repertoires in COVID-19. Turning to the study itself: Sites in the United States, Italy and Spain provided acute and convalescent COVID-19 samples.

Trimming left V 2 bases short and J 3 bases short, with 10 bases between. Germline assignment: CDR1 MNHNS and CDR2 SASEGT. CDR3 length equals 14 residues. Per the original methods: Researchers report that nucleated cell counts were estimated from reference gene primer amplification. TCRdb's table, derived via immunoSEQ multiplex PCR, lists solely in-frame clones and lacks some. Clone size and V and J calls were adopted from that table, with D and trimming inferred from the DNA. The table has 250,000 to 350,000 clones, roughly 85% seen once; the top ten hold approximately 4%. The chain joins TRBV6-1 to TRBJ1-1; tentatively, D is TRBD1 (5 bases). Material for sequencing was PBMCs or T cells enriched from blood (not recorded which). The clonotype was recovered from a woman aged 25 to 39 who had recovered from COVID-19. CDR3 DNA: TGTGCCAGCAGTGAATGGGGGGGGGACACTGAAGCTTTCTTT. Its translation is CASSEWGGDTEAFF.